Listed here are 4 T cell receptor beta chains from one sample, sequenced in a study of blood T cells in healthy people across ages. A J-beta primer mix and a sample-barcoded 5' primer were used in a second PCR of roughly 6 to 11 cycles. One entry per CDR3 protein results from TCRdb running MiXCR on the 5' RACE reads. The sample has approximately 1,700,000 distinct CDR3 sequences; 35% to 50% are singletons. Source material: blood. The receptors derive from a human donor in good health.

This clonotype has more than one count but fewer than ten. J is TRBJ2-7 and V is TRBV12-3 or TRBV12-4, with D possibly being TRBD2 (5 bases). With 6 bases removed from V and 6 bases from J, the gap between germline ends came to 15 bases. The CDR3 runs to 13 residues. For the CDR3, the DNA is TGTGCCAGCAGCCCCGACTATCCCGGCGAGCAGTACTTC. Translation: CASSPDYPGEQYF.

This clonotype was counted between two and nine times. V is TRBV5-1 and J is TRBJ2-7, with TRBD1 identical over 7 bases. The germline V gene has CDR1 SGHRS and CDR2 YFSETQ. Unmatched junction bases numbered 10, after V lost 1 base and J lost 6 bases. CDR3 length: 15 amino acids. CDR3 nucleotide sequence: TGCGCCAGCAGCTTGCGCCAGGGGGTCCCGACCGAGCAGTACTTC. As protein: CASSLRQGVPTEQYF.

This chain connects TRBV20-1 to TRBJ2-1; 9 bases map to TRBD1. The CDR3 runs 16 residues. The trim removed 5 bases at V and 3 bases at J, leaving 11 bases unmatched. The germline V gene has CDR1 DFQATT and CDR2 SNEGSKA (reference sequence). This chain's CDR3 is CSAPLRGQGDYNEQFF. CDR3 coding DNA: TGCAGTGCTCCCCTTCGGGGACAGGGTGACTACAATGAGCAGTTCTTC.

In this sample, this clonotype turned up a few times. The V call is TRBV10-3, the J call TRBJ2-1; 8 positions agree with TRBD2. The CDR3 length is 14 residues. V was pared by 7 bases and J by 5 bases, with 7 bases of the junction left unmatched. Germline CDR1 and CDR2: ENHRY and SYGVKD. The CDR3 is CAIKVGGGHNEQFF. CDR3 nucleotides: TGTGCCATCAAGGTGGGCGGGGGGCACAATGAGCAGTTCTTC.